This T cell receptor beta chain is from a study of T cell responses to AZD1222 COVID-19 vaccine. Study observations and caveats: The donor group comprised mostly white British people and more females; the analysis possibly underestimated clonal diversity.

Trimming took off 4 bases at V and 8 bases at J, with 10 bases between the two ends. The CDR3 runs 12 residues. Germline lookup yields CDR1 SGHTA and CDR2 FQGNSA. In the case of this clone: Its antigen is not identified.

Clones were read by immunoSEQ multiplex PCR, and TCRdb kept only the in-frame ones, dropping some. The sample yields more than 85,000 clones, 86% seen once. This TCR was recovered from an adult in good health. The specimen was peripheral blood, collected on day 0 of AZD1222 vaccination. The chain recombines TRBV7-2 with TRBJ2-3; maybe TRBD1 (5 bases). CDR3 sequence: CASSYRQSTQYF. For the CDR3, the DNA is TGTGCCAGCAGCTACCGACAGAGTACGCAGTATTTT.